These 22 T cell receptor beta chains were sequenced from one sample in a study of PD-1 blockade in classical Hodgkin lymphoma. Libraries were prepared by immunoSEQ multiplex PCR; TCRdb keeps only in-frame clonotypes and omits some of them. The table lists approximately 65,000 clones, 90% to 95% of them singletons. This sample's time point: cycle 4 day 1 (C4D1), after more than five weeks of nivolumab. Each patient relapsed following autologous stem cell transplantation, and prior brentuximab vedotin exposure differed. The source was peripheral blood mononuclear cells (PBMCs), collected before the fourth cycle of nivolumab. All receptors derive from a human donor with classical Hodgkin lymphoma.

A single count supports this clone. V and J are TRBV13 and TRBJ1-6, with a possible D match to TRBD1 (6 bases). Looked up from germline, CDR1 is PRHDT and CDR2 is FYEKMQ (reference sequence). The CDR3 loop spans 15 amino acids. V lost 5 bases and J lost 2, with 10 bases in between. The chain's CDR3 is CASSVRTAYNSPLHF. CDR3 DNA sequence: TGTGCCAGCAGCGTCAGGACAGCCTATAATTCACCCCTCCACTTT. Together with reference TRBV13 and TRBJ1-6, the CDR3 gives the full variable domain: AAGVIQSPRHLIKEKRETATLKCYPIPRHDTVYWYQQGPGQDPQFLISFYEKMQSDKGSIPDRFSAQQFSDYHSELNMSSLELGDSALYFCASSVRTAYNSPLHFGNGTRLTVT.

Here the CDR3 reads CATRTGDETQYF. The DNA of the CDR3 is TGTGCCACAAGGACAGGGGATGAGACCCAGTACTTC. The chain uses TRBV6-1 and TRBJ2-5; TRBD1 matches at 9 bases. J was trimmed by 5 bases and V by 10 bases; bases with no gene match: 5. Per germline, CDR1 MNHNS and CDR2 SASEGT. The CDR3 contains 12 residues.

The chain links TRBV7-9 to TRBJ2-3; perhaps TRBD1 as D (6 bases). V lost 5 bases, J lost 0 bases, and 15 bases lay in between. Germline-derived CDR1 and CDR2 are SEHNR and FQNEAQ (reference sequence). The CDR3 has 16 residues. The CDR3 DNA reads TGTGCCAGCAGCCCCCCCCCGGGACAAAGCACAGATACGCAGTATTTT. It encodes CASSPPPGQSTDTQYF.

The chain has TRBV5-1 and TRBJ2-1; 8 bases line up with TRBD1. This CDR3 spans 14 amino acids. Trimming removed 4 bases from V and 5 bases from J; junction bases left unmatched: 5. Germline V gene lookup returns CDR1 SGHRS and CDR2 YFSETQ. The CDR3 reads CASSTGDRNNEQFF. CDR3 DNA: TGCGCCAGCAGCACTGGGGACAGGAACAATGAGCAGTTCTTC.

V usage is TRBV27 and J usage is TRBJ2-7, with TRBD1 as a possible D gene (6 bases). Trimming took off 7 bases at V and 6 bases at J, with 16 bases between the two ends. Germline-derived CDR1 and CDR2 are MNHEY and SMNVEV (reference sequence). The CDR3 has 13 amino acids. CDR3 sequence (DNA): TGTGCCAGCATATTCAGGGGTAGGTGCGAGCAGTACTTC. This sequence encodes CASIFRGRCEQYF.

This chain uses TRBV7-9 with TRBJ2-3; D not certain. The CDR3 spans 17 residues. The V gene lost 4 bases and the J gene lost 2 bases, with 19 bases spanning the gap. From germline, CDR1 is SEHNR and CDR2 FQNEAQ (reference sequence). As DNA, the CDR3 is TGTGCCAGCAGCTCTCACTTTGACTCCTCCTCCACAGATACGCAGTATTTT. Its protein product is CASSSHFDSSSTDTQYF.

This chain connects TRBV29-1 to TRBJ1-2; 9 bases fit TRBD1. The CDR3 totals 16 residues. V gave up 3 bases and J gave up 4 bases; unmatched junction bases: 12. Germline CDR1 and CDR2: SQVTM and ANQGSEA. The CDR3 region has the DNA TGCAGCGTTGAGAGACAGGGGGAAGACGAAGTCTATGGCTACACCTTC. Protein sequence: CSVERQGEDEVYGYTF. The full variable domain, its missing parts supplied by reference TRBV29-1 and TRBJ1-2, is SAVISQKPSRDICQRGTSLTIQCQVDSQVTMMFWYRQQPGQSLTLIATANQGSEATYESGFVIDKFPISRPNLTFSTLTVSNMSPEDSSIYLCSVERQGEDEVYGYTFGSGTRLTVV.

This clone was picked up one time. Other nucleotide sequences in the sample specify the same CDR3. The chain has TRBV5-1 and TRBJ2-5; D uncertain. Trimming stripped 0 bases from V and 4 bases from J, with 4 bases between. CDR3 length: 12 amino acids. Germline V CDR1 and CDR2: SGHRS, YFSETQ. CDR3 protein: CASSLAGETQYF. The CDR3 nucleotides are TGCGCCAGCAGCTTGGCTGGAGAGACCCAGTACTTC. The full variable domain, completed using reference TRBV5-1 and TRBJ2-5, is KAGVTQTPRYLIKTRGQQVTLSCSPISGHRSVSWYQQTPGQGLQFLFEYFSETQRNKGNFPGRFSGRQFSNSRSEMNVSTLELGDSALYLCASSLAGETQYFGPGTRLLVL.

The gene calls are TRBV18 and TRBJ2-7; D ambiguous. Germline-derived CDR1 and CDR2 are KGHSH and LQKENI. This CDR3 has 15 residues. V was trimmed by 2 bases and J by 9 bases, leaving 20 bases between them. Here the CDR3 DNA reads TGTGCCAGCTCACCAAGGGTTTTAGTTAGTTCTCGGCAGTACTTC. Translation: CASSPRVLVSSRQYF.

The rearrangement joins TRBV5-1 to TRBJ1-5, with 8 bases fitting TRBD1. V lost 4 bases, J lost 3 bases, and 6 bases stayed unmatched. This CDR3 comprises 15 residues. CDR1 and CDR2 from the germline V gene are SGHRS and YFSETQ. This CDR3 reads CASSPSTGANQPQHF. The DNA of the CDR3 is TGCGCCAGCAGCCCCTCGACAGGGGCCAATCAGCCCCAGCATTTT.

The V call is TRBV29-1, the J call TRBJ1-6, with 11 bases identical to TRBD1. CDR3 length: 14 residues. Germline assignment: CDR1 SQVTM and CDR2 ANQGSEA. The V segment lost 5 bases and the J segment 5 bases; nucleotides outside the gene matches: 2. Written as DNA, the CDR3 is TGCAGCGTTCGGACAGGGGGCGATAATTCACCCCTCCACTTT. As protein: CSVRTGGDNSPLHF. Full variable domain (missing parts from reference TRBV29-1 and TRBJ1-6): SAVISQKPSRDICQRGTSLTIQCQVDSQVTMMFWYRQQPGQSLTLIATANQGSEATYESGFVIDKFPISRPNLTFSTLTVSNMSPEDSSIYLCSVRTGGDNSPLHFGNGTRLTVT.

The chain combines TRBV20-1 with TRBJ2-3; D gene unclear. Per the germline V gene, CDR1 is DFQATT and CDR2 is SNEGSKA (reference sequence). Trimming cost V 5 bases and J 5 bases, with 5 bases left between them. This CDR3 has 10 residues. The CDR3 sequence: CSAQRDTQYF. The CDR3 DNA follows: TGCAGTGCTCAAAGAGATACGCAGTATTTT.

The chain links TRBV27 to TRBJ2-7; D uncertain. CDR3 length: 15 residues. CDR1 is MNHEY and CDR2 is SMNVEV in the germline V gene (reference sequence). The V end lost 1 base, the J end lost 0 bases, and 10 bases lay between the germline ends. The CDR3 here is CASSLYGLSSYEQYF. Written as DNA, the CDR3 is TGTGCCAGCAGTTTATACGGGCTGAGCTCCTACGAGCAGTACTTC.

V usage is TRBV6-6 and J usage is TRBJ1-4, with D possibly TRBD1 on 5 matching bases. Germline V gene lookup returns CDR1 MNHNY and CDR2 SVGAGI (reference sequence). This CDR3 comprises 15 residues. The V and J ends lost 1 base and 3 bases respectively, with 9 bases between them. As DNA, the CDR3 is TGTGCCAGCAGTTACTGGGGGTACCCTAATGAAAAACTGTTTTTT. Its translation is CASSYWGYPNEKLFF.

As concerns this clone: The junction differs from germline at one of its ends, possibly a read error. This chain uses TRBV19 with TRBJ2-7, with 7 bases that match TRBD1. CDR3 length equals 14 residues. Germline values: CDR1 LNHDA, CDR2 SQIVND (reference sequence). The CDR3 sequence is CASRPWTGSHEQYF. The CDR3 coding sequence is TGTGCCAGTAGACCCTGGACAGGCTCCCACGAGCAGTACTTC.

The chain uses TRBV6-1 and TRBJ2-7; possibly TRBD2 for D (6 bases). V was pared by 6 bases and J by 3 bases, with 9 bases between. In germline, CDR1 is MNHNS, CDR2 SASEGT. This CDR3 region has 12 residues. CDR3 in amino acids: CASSNSGYEQYF. The CDR3 DNA follows: TGTGCCAGCAGCAATAGCGGCTACGAGCAGTACTTC.

The V call is TRBV14, the J call TRBJ2-5; 13 bases are shared with TRBD2. The CDR3 is 16 residues long. The germline CDR1 and CDR2 sequences are SGHDN and FVKESK. The junction had 7 bases not matched to a gene; V was cut back by 4 bases and J by 5 bases. CDR3 amino acids: CASSRGLAGDWETQYF. The DNA for the CDR3 is TGTGCCAGCAGCCGCGGACTAGCGGGAGATTGGGAGACCCAGTACTTC.

On this clone itself: The junction does not match germline at one end; this may be a read error. The chain is built from TRBV7-7 and TRBJ2-5, with 8 bases fitting TRBD1. Looked up from germline, CDR1 is SSHAT and CDR2 is FNYEAQ (reference sequence). The length of the CDR3 is 13 residues. The CDR3 nucleotides are TGTGCTAGCAGTGAGACAGGGGCGGAGACCCAGTACTTC. Protein: CASSETGAETQYF.

This chain connects TRBV6-5 to TRBJ1-2, with D uncertain. Germline V gene data show CDR1 as MNHEY and CDR2 as SVGAGI. The CDR3 runs 15 residues. V lost 5 bases and J lost 0, with 13 bases in between. CDR3 nucleotides: TGTGCCAGCAGTCCGACCAGGAGGACTAACTATGGCTACACCTTC. The encoded protein is CASSPTRRTNYGYTF.

The V call is TRBV7-8, the J call TRBJ2-7; no clear D. Trimming stripped 1 base from V and 1 base from J, with 17 bases between. The CDR3 is 17 residues long. The germline V gene encodes CDR1 SGHVS and CDR2 FQNEAQ. The CDR3 nucleotides read TGTGCCAGCAGCTTAGTTCCTAACGTCTGGGAATCCTACGAGCAGTACTTC. It specifies CASSLVPNVWESYEQYF.

This clone has only one observation. This rearrangement joins TRBV7-3 to TRBJ2-1; 8 positions agree with TRBD1. The V segment lost 5 bases and the J segment 4 bases; nucleotides outside the gene matches: 7. Per germline, CDR1 SGHTA and CDR2 FQGTGA. This CDR3 has 15 residues. This chain's CDR3 is CASSARTGFYNEQFF. In DNA, the CDR3 is TGTGCCAGCAGCGCCAGGACAGGGTTTTACAATGAGCAGTTCTTC.

This clone was observed once. The gene calls are TRBV27 and TRBJ2-2, with D perhaps assigned TRBD1 or TRBD2 (5 bases each). Trimming removed 8 bases from V and 6 bases from J, with 19 bases in between. The CDR3 has 15 amino acids. Germline CDR1 reads MNHEY; CDR2 reads SMNVEV (reference sequence). This CDR3 is CASGAGTAPAGELFF. CDR3 nucleotide sequence: TGTGCCAGCGGGGCCGGGACCGCACCTGCCGGGGAGCTGTTTTTT.